This entry describes one T cell receptor (beta chain). Its cognate antigen is unknown. The sample is drawn from a study of T cell responses to AZD1222 COVID-19 vaccine. The data were produced by immunoSEQ multiplex PCR, yet TCRdb's version contains in-frame clones alone and is incomplete. Altogether about 120,000 clones are present, about 90% being singletons, with the ten largest covering roughly 9.8%. The junction had 9 bases not matched to a gene; V was cut back by 5 bases and J by 5 bases. Germline CDR1 reads SGHRS; CDR2 reads YFSETQ. The CDR3 loop spans 15 amino acids. Regarding the study as a whole: An increase in Spike-specific TCR breadth and depth was observed after two AZD1222 doses. Only after the peak T cell response were repertoires sampled.

This rearrangement joins TRBV5-1 to TRBJ2-7; TRBD1 matches at 11 bases. The sequence derives from an adult in good health. Here the sequenced sample was peripheral blood, taken on day 0 of AZD1222 vaccination. The CDR3 sequence is CASRLGQGAFHEQYF. CDR3 nucleotides: TGCGCCAGCAGGTTAGGACAGGGGGCTTTTCACGAGCAGTACTTC.